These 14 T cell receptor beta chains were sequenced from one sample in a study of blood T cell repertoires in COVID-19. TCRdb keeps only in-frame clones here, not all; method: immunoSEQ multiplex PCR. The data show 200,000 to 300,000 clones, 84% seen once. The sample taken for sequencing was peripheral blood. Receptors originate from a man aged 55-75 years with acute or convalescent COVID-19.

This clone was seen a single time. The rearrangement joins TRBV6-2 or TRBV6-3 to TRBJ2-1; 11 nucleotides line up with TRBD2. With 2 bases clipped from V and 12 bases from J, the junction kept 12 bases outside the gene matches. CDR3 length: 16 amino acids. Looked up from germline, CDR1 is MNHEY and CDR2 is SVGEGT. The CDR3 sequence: CASSYVGSGRDFGQFF. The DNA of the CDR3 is TGTGCCAGCAGTTACGTCGGTAGCGGGAGGGATTTTGGGCAGTTCTTC.

CDR3 in DNA: TGTGCCAGCAGCCCCTTAGCGGGAGGGACCTACAATGAGCAGTTCTTC. Translated, it gives CASSPLAGGTYNEQFF. This chain uses TRBV3-1 (or the pseudogene TRBV3-2) with TRBJ2-1; 11 nucleotides agree with TRBD2. This CDR3 comprises 16 residues. The V segment lost 4 bases and the J segment 2 bases; nucleotides outside the gene matches: 4. The V gene's germline CDR1 is LGHDT and CDR2 YNNKEL (reference sequence).

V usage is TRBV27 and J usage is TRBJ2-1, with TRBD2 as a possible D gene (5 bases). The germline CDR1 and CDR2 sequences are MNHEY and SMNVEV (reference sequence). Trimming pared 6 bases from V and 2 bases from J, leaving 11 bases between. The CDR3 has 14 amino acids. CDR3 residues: CASRRVSTYNEQFF. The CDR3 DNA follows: TGTGCCAGCAGGAGGGTTTCCACCTACAATGAGCAGTTCTTC.

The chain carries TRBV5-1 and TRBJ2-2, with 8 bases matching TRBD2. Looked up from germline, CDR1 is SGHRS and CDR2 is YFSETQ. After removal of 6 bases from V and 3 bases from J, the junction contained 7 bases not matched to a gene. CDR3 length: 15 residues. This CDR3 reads CASTSRGGDTGELFF. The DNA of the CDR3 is TGCGCCAGCACCAGTCGGGGGGGCGACACCGGGGAGCTGTTTTTT. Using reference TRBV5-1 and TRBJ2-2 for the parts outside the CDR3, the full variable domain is KAGVTQTPRYLIKTRGQQVTLSCSPISGHRSVSWYQQTPGQGLQFLFEYFSETQRNKGNFPGRFSGRQFSNSRSEMNVSTLELGDSALYLCASTSRGGDTGELFFGEGSRLTVL.

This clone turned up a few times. This CDR3 reads CASSPGQAEKLFF. The DNA for the CDR3 is TGCGCCAGCAGCCCCGGACAGGCTGAAAAACTGTTTTTT. The chain links TRBV5-1 to TRBJ1-4; 7 bases map to TRBD1. The germline V gene encodes CDR1 SGHRS and CDR2 YFSETQ. Losses at the gene ends were 4 bases for V and 7 bases for J; bases not matched to a gene: 4. This CDR3 contains 13 residues.

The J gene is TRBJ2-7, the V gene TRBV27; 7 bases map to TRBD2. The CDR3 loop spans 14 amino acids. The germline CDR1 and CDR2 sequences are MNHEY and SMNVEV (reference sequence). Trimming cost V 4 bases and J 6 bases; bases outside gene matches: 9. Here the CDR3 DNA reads TGTGCCAGCAGTTCTTGGACTAGATCGGGCGAGCAGTACTTC. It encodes CASSSWTRSGEQYF.

The CDR3 DNA follows: TGTGCCAGCAGAGAGACTAGCGGGAGGGCCTTAGGGGAGCTGTTTTTT. It encodes CASRETSGRALGELFF. This chain uses TRBV2 with TRBJ2-2, with 14 nucleotides matching TRBD2. The germline V gene has CDR1 SNHLY and CDR2 FYNNEI. V lost 6 bases to trimming and J lost 8 bases; unmatched junction nucleotides: 8. The length of the CDR3 is 16 residues.

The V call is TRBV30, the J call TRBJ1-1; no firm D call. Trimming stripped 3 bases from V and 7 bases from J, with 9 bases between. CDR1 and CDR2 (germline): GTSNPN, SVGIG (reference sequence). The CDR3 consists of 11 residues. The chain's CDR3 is CAWSLIGEAFF. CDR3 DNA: TGTGCCTGGAGCTTAATCGGTGAAGCTTTCTTT.

CDR3 sequence reads: CASRGQAYTEAFF. CDR3 coding DNA: TGCGCCAGCAGAGGACAGGCGTACACTGAAGCTTTCTTT. The J gene is TRBJ1-1, the V gene TRBV5-1, with 7 bases matching TRBD1. The CDR3 sequence is 13 residues long. J was trimmed by 3 bases and V by 5 bases; bases with no gene match: 4. Per the germline V gene, CDR1 is SGHRS and CDR2 is YFSETQ. The variable domain in full, with the rest retrieved from reference TRBV5-1 and TRBJ1-1, is KAGVTQTPRYLIKTRGQQVTLSCSPISGHRSVSWYQQTPGQGLQFLFEYFSETQRNKGNFPGRFSGRQFSNSRSEMNVSTLELGDSALYLCASRGQAYTEAFFGQGTRLTVV.

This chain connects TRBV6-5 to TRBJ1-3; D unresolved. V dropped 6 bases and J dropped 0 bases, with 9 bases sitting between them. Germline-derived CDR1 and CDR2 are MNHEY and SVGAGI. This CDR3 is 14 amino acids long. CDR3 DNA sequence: TGTGCCAGCAGGGCCAGTTACTCTGGAAACACCATATATTTT. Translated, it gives CASRASYSGNTIYF.

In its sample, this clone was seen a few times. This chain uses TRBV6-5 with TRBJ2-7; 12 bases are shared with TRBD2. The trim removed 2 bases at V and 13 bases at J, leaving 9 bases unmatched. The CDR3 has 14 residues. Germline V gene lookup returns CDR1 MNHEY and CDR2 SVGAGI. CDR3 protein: CASSYATSGRLVYF. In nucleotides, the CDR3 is TGTGCCAGCAGTTACGCAACTAGCGGGAGGCTCGTATACTTC.

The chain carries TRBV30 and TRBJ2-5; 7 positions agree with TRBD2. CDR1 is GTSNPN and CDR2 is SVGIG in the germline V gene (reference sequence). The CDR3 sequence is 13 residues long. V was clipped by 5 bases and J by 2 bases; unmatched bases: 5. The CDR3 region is CAWAGGFQETQYF. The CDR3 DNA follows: TGTGCCTGGGCCGGGGGGTTTCAAGAGACCCAGTACTTC.

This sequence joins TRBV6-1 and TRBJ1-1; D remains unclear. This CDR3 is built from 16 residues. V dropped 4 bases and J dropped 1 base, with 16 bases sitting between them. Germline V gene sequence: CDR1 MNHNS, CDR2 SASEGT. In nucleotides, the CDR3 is TGTGCCAGCAGTGCAGGTCACTCAGAAGCGAACACTGAAGCTTTCTTT. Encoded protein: CASSAGHSEANTEAFF.

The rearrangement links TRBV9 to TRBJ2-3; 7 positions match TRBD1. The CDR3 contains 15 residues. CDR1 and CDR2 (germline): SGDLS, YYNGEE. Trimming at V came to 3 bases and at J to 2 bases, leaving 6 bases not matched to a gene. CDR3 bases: TGTGCCAGCAGCGACCACAGGGGCGCCACAGATACGCAGTATTTT. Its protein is CASSDHRGATDTQYF. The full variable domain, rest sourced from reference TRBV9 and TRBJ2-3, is DSGVTQTPKHLITATGQRVTLRCSPRSGDLSVYWYQQSLDQGLQFLIQYYNGEERAKGNILERFSAQQFPDLHSELNLSSLELGDSALYFCASSDHRGATDTQYFGPGTRLTVL.